The clone carrying this T cell receptor (beta chain) turned up a few times. The data belong to a study of metastatic and nonmetastatic thyroid tumors. Original processing notes: Clinicopathological groups supplied CDR3 differences that were used to build a distant-metastasis classifier for papillary thyroid cancer. TCRdb re-called the PCR reads through MiXCR. The V and J calls and clone size are TCRdb's, not the authors'. The profile shows approximately 35,000 clones, around a third of them singletons. The CDR3 runs 13 residues. Trimming shortened V by 7 bases and J by 5 bases, and 13 bases separated the two germline ends. Ahead of thyroid surgery, no patient had received treatment of any kind.

This TCR derives from a female donor with papillary thyroid cancer or a benign thyroid nodule (not recorded which). Some clones in this sample may be carry-over from other donors' samples. This chain uses TRBV12-3 or TRBV12-4 with TRBJ2-3; no clear D gene. Sequences were obtained from tumor tissue. CDR3 sequence: CASIPNDGDTQYF. CDR3 coding DNA: TGTGCCAGCATCCCGAATGATGGAGATACGCAGTATTTT.